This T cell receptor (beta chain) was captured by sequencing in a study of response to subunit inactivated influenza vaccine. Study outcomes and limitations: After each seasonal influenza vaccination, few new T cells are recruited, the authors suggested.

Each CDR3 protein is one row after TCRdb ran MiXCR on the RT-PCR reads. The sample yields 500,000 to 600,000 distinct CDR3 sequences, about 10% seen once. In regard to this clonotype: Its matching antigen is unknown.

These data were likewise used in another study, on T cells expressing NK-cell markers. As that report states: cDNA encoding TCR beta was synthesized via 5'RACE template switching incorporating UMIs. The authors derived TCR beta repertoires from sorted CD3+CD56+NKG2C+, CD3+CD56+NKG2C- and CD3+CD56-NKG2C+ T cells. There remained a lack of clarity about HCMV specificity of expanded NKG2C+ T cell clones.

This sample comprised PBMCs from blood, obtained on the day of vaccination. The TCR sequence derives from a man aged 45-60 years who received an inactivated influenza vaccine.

The CDR3 sequence: CAIRGIEETQYF. CDR3 coding DNA: TGTGCCATCCGAGGGATCGAGGAGACCCAGTACTTC. This chain links TRBV6-6 with TRBJ2-5; a weak D match, TRBD2 (5 bases). Trimming pared 10 bases from V and 5 bases from J, leaving 14 bases between. Germline values: CDR1 MNHNY, CDR2 SVGAGI (reference sequence). The CDR3 runs to 12 residues.